These T cell receptor beta chains were read from a single sample in a study of beta chain features in type 1 diabetes. Method: immunoSEQ multiplex PCR; TCRdb's copy keeps in-frame clones and lacks some. The sample shows 600,000 to 750,000 clones, around 12% of them seen only once. Sequenced: naive CD4+ T cells from blood. These TCRs come from a man between 25 and 39 years old with type 1 diabetes. The CDR3 runs from the conserved cysteine through the conserved F or W. A D gene is named only where the DNA matches it firmly. The size of a clone is reported for some rows only, either as once, few or many, or as a class for expanded clones.

TGTGCCAGCAGCTCCTTTTTTGGGGAGGGGCATGAGCAGTTCTTC CASSSFFGEGHEQFF TRBJ2-1 TRBV5-4 . 15 TRBD2
TGTGCCAGCAGCCATACGGGACAGCCCTATGGCTACACCTTC CASSHTGQPYGYTF TRBJ1-2 TRBV5-4 few 14 TRBD1
TGTGCCAGCAGCTTATTCGAGGTTGGTTTGGGTGGTACGCAGTATTTT CASSLFEVGLGGTQYF TRBJ2-3 TRBV7-9 . 16 .
TGTGCCAGCAGCCCCCCACCTAGCGGAGATCACAATGAGCAGTTCTTC CASSPPPSGDHNEQFF TRBJ2-1 TRBV7-3 few 16 TRBD2
TGTGCCAGCTCACCAGGAGACAGGGATCGAGAGACCCAGTACTTC CASSPGDRDRETQYF TRBJ2-5 TRBV18 few 15 TRBD1
TGTGCCAGCAGTTTGAGGCAGGCGTATAGCAATCAGCCCCAGCATTTT CASSLRQAYSNQPQHF TRBJ1-5 TRBV28 . 16 .
TGTGCCAGCAGCCCGTCCCGGGACAGGGAAAAACTGTTTTTT CASSPSRDREKLFF TRBJ1-4 TRBV4-2 few 14 TRBD1
TGTGCCAGCAGACACCAGGGGCAAGAGACCCAGTACTTC CASRHQGQETQYF TRBJ2-5 TRBV27 . 13 .
TGTGCCAGCTCAGGGTATTCGGACACCGGGGAGCTGTTTTTT CASSGYSDTGELFF TRBJ2-2 TRBV18 few 14 .
TGTGCCAGCAGCAGTCAGGGGGACACTGAAGCTTTCTTT CASSSQGDTEAFF TRBJ1-1 TRBV7-3 few 13 TRBD1
TGCGCCAGCAAGGGCTCCTACAATGAGCAGTTCTTC CASKGSYNEQFF TRBJ2-1 TRBV5-1 . 12 .
TGTGCCAGCAGCTCCCTGGATGGCTCCTACGAGCAGTACTTC CASSSLDGSYEQYF TRBJ2-7 TRBV7-2 . 14 .
TGTGCCAGTAAACTACAGCTGAGCTCCTACGAGCAGTACTTC CASKLQLSSYEQYF TRBJ2-7 TRBV19 . 14 .
TGCGCCAGCAGCTACTCCTCACAGGGGCCGCGCAATGAGCAGTTCTTC CASSYSSQGPRNEQFF TRBJ2-1 TRBV5-1 . 16 TRBD1
TGTGCCAGCGGACAAGGACAGATGAACACTGAAGCTTTCTTT CASGQGQMNTEAFF TRBJ1-1 TRBV2 . 14 .
TGCAGCGTTGAAGACTTGGGACGGACCTCTGGAAACACCATATATTTT CSVEDLGRTSGNTIYF TRBJ1-3 TRBV29-1 few 16 .
TGTGCCAGCAGCTTGGTGGGACAGTCCCCTAACAATGATCAGTTCTTC CASSLVGQSPNNDQFF TRBJ2-1 TRBV5-6 . 16 TRBD1
TGTGCCAGTAGTATAACAGGGGAGGCCTACGAGCAGTACTTC CASSITGEAYEQYF TRBJ2-7 TRBV19 few 14 .